The 16 T cell receptor beta chains below come from one sample, sequenced in a study of tumor and adjacent non-tumor tissue in lung cancer. TCRbeta libraries were built with three rounds of nested PCR, modified from ARM-PCR. Using its own MiXCR run on the multiplex PCR reads, TCRdb lists one record per CDR3 protein. The sample lists about 85,000 distinct CDR3 sequences, around 57% occurring once. No cell sorting was done before RNA was extracted from the tissue. The sample comprised lung tumor tissue. These receptors were taken from a man between 70 and 80 years old with non-small cell lung cancer.

A note on this clonotype: At one end the junction does not follow the germline gene, possibly because of a read error. The chain joins TRBV4-1 to TRBJ2-5; possibly TRBD1 or TRBD2 for D (5 bases each). This CDR3 has 15 residues. Looked up from germline, CDR1 is MGHRA and CDR2 is YSYEKL. The CDR3 DNA sequence: TGTGCCATCAGCCAAGTGCCGGGGCAGCAAGAGACCCAGTACTTC. The encoded protein is CAISQVPGQQETQYF.

The rearrangement uses TRBV10-3 and TRBJ2-3; unclear D gene. Germline V gives CDR1 ENHRY, CDR2 SYGVKD. This CDR3 contains 14 residues. Trimming removed 2 bases from V and 3 bases from J, with 9 bases in between. The CDR3 is CAISERWGTDTQYF. The DNA for the CDR3 is TGTGCCATCAGTGAGAGGTGGGGTACAGATACGCAGTATTTT.

A remark on this clonotype: A read error may account for a junction end that differs from germline. J is TRBJ2-5 and V is TRBV29-1; 8 bases align to TRBD1. Germline CDR1 SQVTM, CDR2 ANQGSEA. The CDR3 contains 12 residues. CDR3 sequence: CSTRTGQETQNF. The CDR3 nucleotides are TGCAGCACCCGGACAGGGCAAGAGACCCAGAACTTC.

Details on this clonotype: The junction shows a germline mismatch at one end, possibly a read error. The genes are TRBV29-1 and TRBJ2-2; D is tentatively TRBD1 or TRBD2 (5 bases each). CDR3 length equals 14 residues. Germline CDR1 SQVTM, CDR2 ANQGSEA. The CDR3 region is CSVNMVGNTRDLFF. Here the CDR3 DNA reads TGCAGCGTTAATATGGTCGGGAACACCAGGGACCTGTTTTTT.

In this sample, this clonotype turned up many times. The chain joins TRBV4-1 to TRBJ2-7; TRBD1 aligns across 9 bases. V was pared by 4 bases and J by 5 bases, with 12 bases of the junction left unmatched. The CDR3 loop spans 16 amino acids. Germline V gene data show CDR1 as MGHRA and CDR2 as YSYEKL. CDR3 in amino acids: CASSPGNRDRDHEQYF. CDR3 DNA sequence: TGCGCCAGCAGCCCTGGAAATCGGGACAGGGACCACGAGCAGTACTTC.

The sample holds one count of this clonotype. The germline gene is not matched at one end of the junction; a read error may be the cause. The rearrangement links TRBV6-6 to TRBJ1-6, with a tentative D call TRBD1 (5 bases). The CDR3 totals 14 residues. From germline, CDR1 is MNHNY and CDR2 SVGAGI (reference sequence). In DNA, the CDR3 is TGTGCCAGCAGTATATCAGGGCTAGGTTCACCCCTCAACTTT. Amino acids: CASSISGLGSPLNF.

Notes on this clonotype: The junction does not match germline at one end; this may be a read error. This chain connects TRBV5-6 to TRBJ2-1; D possibly corresponds to TRBD2 (5 bases). CDR1 and CDR2 from the germline V gene are SGHDT and YYEEEE. The CDR3 runs to 15 residues. Here the CDR3 reads CVSSRTGNSYNEQLF. The CDR3 DNA follows: TGTGTCAGCAGCAGGACTGGCAACTCCTACAATGAGCAGCTCTTC.

Comments on this clonotype: Likely a read error: the CDR3 ends without its conserved phenylalanine or tryptophan. This chain uses TRBV11-2 with TRBJ2-3, with 7 nucleotides matching TRBD2. CDR3 size: 17 residues. Germline V gene sequence: CDR1 SGHAT, CDR2 FQNNGV. The DNA for the CDR3 is TGTGCCAGCAGCTCCCTCGGGACTAACGGGAGCACAGATATGCAGTATTCT. Its translation: CASSSLGTNGSTDMQYS.

By share of the sample, this clonotype is medium-sized. The rearrangement uses TRBV11-1 and TRBJ2-2; 15 bases are a match to TRBD2. This CDR3 comprises 18 residues. The germline CDR1 and CDR2 sequences are SGHAT and FQDESV (reference sequence). After removal of 4 bases from V and 4 bases from J, the junction contained 7 bases not matched to a gene. The CDR3 sequence: CASSSGLAGGRSTGELFF. The CDR3 nucleotides are TGTGCCAGCAGCTCGGGACTAGCGGGGGGCAGATCCACCGGGGAGCTGTTTTTT.

Comments on this clonotype: This could be a read error, since a much larger clone is one nucleotide away. The chain carries TRBV10-3 and TRBJ2-7; tentative D call: TRBD2 (5 bases). This CDR3 comprises 10 residues. Germline CDR1 ENHRY, CDR2 SYGVKD. V was cut by 8 bases and J by 8 bases, with 10 bases left in between. The CDR3 protein is CAIGGGKQYF. CDR3 coding DNA: TGTGCCATCGGCGGAGGCAAGCAGTACTTC.

V is TRBV6-2 or TRBV6-3 and J is TRBJ2-5, with TRBD1 as a possible D gene (6 bases). The CDR3 is 12 residues long. Germline loops: CDR1 MNHEY, CDR2 SVGEGT. V was cut by 10 bases and J by 6 bases, with 15 bases left in between. CDR3 amino acids: CANRTDSKTQYF. CDR3 DNA: TGTGCCAACAGAACGGACAGTAAGACCCAGTACTTC.

This clonotype was observed many times. The chain recombines TRBV4-1 with TRBJ1-6, with D uncertain. The V and J ends lost 4 bases and 2 bases respectively, with 12 bases between them. The CDR3 loop spans 16 amino acids. Germline V gene sequence: CDR1 MGHRA, CDR2 YSYEKL. This CDR3 is CASSRRHETYNSPLHF. The CDR3 DNA reads as TGCGCCAGCAGCCGTCGACATGAAACCTATAATTCACCCCTCCACTTT.

This clonotype was seen ten or more times. The J gene is TRBJ1-5, the V gene TRBV20-1, with TRBD1 as a possible D gene (5 bases). This CDR3 contains 13 residues. The germline CDR1 and CDR2 sequences are DFQATT and SNEGSKA (reference sequence). The V gene lost 3 bases and the J gene lost 3 bases, with 9 bases spanning the gap. CDR3 amino acids: CSARQGFNQPQHF. The CDR3 DNA sequence: TGCAGTGCTAGGCAGGGCTTCAATCAGCCCCAGCATTTT.

This clonotype was found a few times. Given a much more abundant clone one base away, this may be a read error. The CDR3 does not close with the conserved phenylalanine or tryptophan, likely indicating a read error. The CDR3: CSTRQGTNYEQYL. The CDR3 region has the DNA TGCAGCACAAGACAGGGTACGAACTACGAGCAGTACCTC. V gene TRBV29-1 combines with J gene TRBJ2-7; 7 bases fit TRBD1. CDR1 and CDR2 (germline): SQVTM, ANQGSEA. The length of the CDR3 is 13 residues. The ends lost 8 bases at V and 3 bases at J; junction bases unmatched: 10.

Note on this clonotype: The junction departs from germline at one end; a sequencing error may be responsible. The V gene is TRBV6-2 or TRBV6-3, the J gene TRBJ2-1, with D maybe TRBD2 (5 bases). CDR3 size: 14 residues. Germline assignment: CDR1 MNHEY and CDR2 SVGEGT. CDR3 sequence: CVSSYEGSYYKQFF. The CDR3 DNA reads TGTGTCAGCAGTTACGAGGGCTCCTACTATAAGCAGTTCTTC.

This clonotype was found many times. A much larger clone lies one base from this, so it may be a read error. This rearrangement joins TRBV4-2 to TRBJ2-7; D not certain. Trimming pared 2 bases from V and 9 bases from J, leaving 20 bases between. There are 15 residues in the CDR3. Looked up from germline, CDR1 is LGHNA and CDR2 is YNFKEQ. CDR3 region: CASSQPGHRLGGQYF. The CDR3 DNA sequence: TGTGCCAGCAGCCAACCGGGCCACCGACTGGGTGGGCAGTACTTC.